The T cell receptor (beta chain) described here comes from a study of shared clonotypes between healthy human individuals (dated by TCRdb to 2019 to 2021). Regarding the study in general: The cohort comprised a couple of women and a few men aged 18 to 49 years. For each donor, CD4 naive and CD4 memory were each given three plates, CD8 naive was given two plates, and CD8 memory was given one plate. Libraries were prepared and TCR repertoires were sequenced by different laboratories using diverse techniques, in order to increase sequencing depth and limit assay-specific biases. Between about 0.8 and 9 billion PBMCs per donor were obtained by leukapheresis. To estimate repertoire size and how much clonotypes are shared between individuals, the study performed deep sequencing of blood TCR repertoires from about 5 healthy adults.

The CDR3 has 13 amino acids, counting the end cysteine and phenylalanine. Just CDR3 DNA is preserved here, 39 bases in frame from base 1. The germline V gene provides CDR1 SGHRS and CDR2 YFSETQ. V is cut by 0 bases and J by 0 bases, and the space between the germline ends is 4 bases. The research as a whole found: The small number of donors limited the genetic and exposure-history diversity represented. Even with the large sequencing depth, rarefaction of the sorted-subset datasets indicated that sequencing was incomplete. Only blood was sampled, and tissue TCR repertoires likely differ from those in blood. When a few donors were compared, the shared fraction of clonotypes was roughly 4.8% for naive CD4, less than 4% for naive CD8, roughly 2.3% for memory CD4, and less than 0.45% for memory CD8. Pairwise subsampling indicated that sequencing depth was expected to affect the degree of clonotype sharing among donors. Compared with non-shared clonotypes, the clonotypes found in all four sorted-subset donors had higher generation probabilities. Naive subsets generally had larger estimated clonotype richness than memory subsets.

As regards this clone: This clone's antigen is unknown. Base-call qualities are not available, and no considerably larger clone is one nucleotide away. The sample holds other DNA sequences that translate to the same CDR3.

Using the deep immunoSEQ assay, TCR CDR3 regions were amplified from genomic DNA by multiplex PCR. For each cell subset, the extracted genomic DNA was distributed evenly across all wells of several immunoSEQ 96-well plates, and each plate served as one replicate. For sorted subsets, 150 to 250 ng genomic DNA, equal to about 30,000 T cell genomes, was loaded into each replicate PCR. The purified libraries were quantified using a Qubit 3.0 fluorometer, sized with a Bioanalyzer 2100, and then quantified again using the KAPA Library Quantification kit. Each immunoSEQ 96-well plate was sequenced on its own single-read 150-cycle Illumina NextSeq 550 flow cell. Under the source paper's analysis protocol: Because only junctional sequences without quality scores were contained in the immunoSEQ output, filtering matching that applied to full-length reads could not be performed. To assign V/J genes and CDR3, sequences were annotated against IMGT germline references using PyIR, a Python wrapper for IgBLAST v1.9. Any read was removed if the V/J assignment was weak (E-value above 1e-6), the CDR3 was missing, or the read contained stop codons, out-of-frame junctions, or ambiguous translated residues. V3J clonotypes were defined as sequences sharing an identical inferred V gene, J gene, and CDR3 amino acid sequence. Percentage overlap between repertoires was calculated by dividing the number of shared unique clonotypes by the size of the smaller repertoire. Three approaches were used to assess repertoire richness: RTK rarefaction, the Chao1 estimator, and Recon v2.1 estimates of unobserved clonotypes. OLGA was used to compute generation probabilities for all TCRbeta clonotypes that the gDNA method yielded from a handful of donors. TCRdb limited this immuneACCESS table to in-frame rearrangements with V and J called. A share of clones is missing; checked studies link under half to unresolved V genes, and the rest is unexplained. V and J calls and clone size are those listed in that table; D and trimming were worked out from the DNA. Counted in this sample were 2,500,000 or so clones; about 92% of them appeared once. 0.11% to 0.15% of the sample rests with the top ten.

Healthy HIV-negative adults with no recently reported acute infections or vaccinations were included as donors. All donors were Caucasian adults living in Nashville, Tennessee, USA. Magnetic negative selection was used to enrich CD4+ T cells, after which naive cells were positively selected on CD45RA and the negative fraction became the memory subset. Blood was collected by leukapheresis, and PBMCs were isolated by Ficoll-Histopaque density gradient centrifugation and then cryopreserved in liquid nitrogen vapor phase. Analytical flow cytometry was used to check the purity and quantity of each magnetically sorted T cell population. Genomic DNA was isolated from each sorted fraction and quantified by UV absorbance on a Nanodrop 2000c.

The chain couples TRBV5-1 to TRBJ2-7, with the D gene too uncertain to name. What was sequenced was naive CD4+ T cells sorted from blood. The cell subset or site label here, explained by the study, means: CD45RA+ positively selected. The sequence came from a man between 18 and 35 years old in good health. The sequence in DNA is TGCGCCAGCAGCTTGGACGTCTCCTACGAGCAGTACTTC. It encodes CASSLDVSYEQYF.